The clone carrying this T cell receptor (beta chain) was counted a few times. No antigen is known for it. Each of the CD4+ naive, central memory, regulatory and stem cell-like memory populations was sorted via CD45RO/CCR7/CD25/CD127/CD95/CD27. The data stem from a study of beta chain features in type 1 diabetes. Study results and caveats: Type 1 diabetes patients had TCRB CDR3s that were shorter (moderately but significantly so) in all four CD4+ subsets. Type 1 diabetes patients had fewer VDJ junction insertions and more deletions.

The CDR3 spans 12 residues. The V end was cut by 8 bases, the J end by 1 base, with 6 bases between. Per germline, CDR1 MDHEN and CDR2 SYDVKM. Isolated RNA was reverse transcribed in full, so expressed TCRB transcripts were sequenced. The table came from immunoSEQ multiplex PCR; TCRdb's copy has only in-frame clones and leaves some out. The sample consists of more than 100,000 clones, approximately 9% of them appearing once. The chain uses TRBV28 and TRBJ1-5; D is unresolved. The source material was central memory CD4+ T cells from blood. This clonotype originated in a man younger than 45 with type 1 diabetes. The CDR3 nucleotides are TGTGCCAGCTTGAGGAGCAATCAGCCCCAGCATTTT. Amino acids: CASLRSNQPQHF. Together with reference TRBV28 and TRBJ1-5, the CDR3 gives the full variable domain: DVKVTQSSRYLVKRTGEKVFLECVQDMDHENMFWYRQDPGLGLRLIYFSYDVKMKEKGDIPEGYSVSREKKERFSLILESASTNQTSMYLCASLRSNQPQHFGDGTRLSIL.